This is a list of T cell receptor beta chains from one sample in a study of blood T cell repertoires in COVID-19. Repertoires were generated with immunoSEQ multiplex PCR, while TCRdb's copy carries only in-frame clones and drops some. Of 200,000 to 250,000 clones detected, more than 70% appear once; the ten largest clones hold 18%. The sequenced material came from peripheral blood. These receptor sequences come from a man aged 45-65 years with COVID-19, enrolled during active disease. The CDR3 runs from the conserved cysteine through the conserved F or W. A D gene is named only where the DNA matches it firmly. Rows give clone size only sometimes, using once, few, many, or a class for an expanded clone.

TRBJ1-4 . TRBV7-2 . CASSLGGYIEKLFF TGTGCCAGCAGCTTAGGAGGGTACATAGAAAAACTGTTTTTT
TRBJ2-1 . TRBV5-1 TRBD2 CASSYGLAGANEQFF TGCGCCAGCAGCTATGGACTAGCGGGGGCCAATGAGCAGTTCTTC
TRBJ2-5 . TRBV5-5 . CASSQNRARLSCRYF TGTGCCAGCAGCCAAAACCGCGCGAGACTAAGCTGTCGGTACTTC
TRBJ2-2 . TRBV28 . CASSLAGAGTNTGELFF TGTGCCAGCAGTTTAGCGGGGGCGGGAACGAACACCGGGGAGCTGTTTTTT
TRBJ1-1 . TRBV5-1 TRBD1 CASTPTPGGEDTEAFF TGCGCCAGCACCCCAACACCAGGGGGCGAGGACACTGAAGCTTTCTTT
TRBJ1-5 . TRBV19 . CASRSAGSNQPQHF TGTGCCAGTAGAAGTGCGGGAAGCAATCAGCCCCAGCATTTT
TRBJ1-5 . TRBV6-5 . CASRKERDQPQHF TGTGCCAGCAGGAAAGAACGGGATCAGCCCCAGCATTTT
TRBJ2-3 once TRBV15 . CATRRPPTDTQYF TGTGCCACCAGGAGACCTCCCACAGATACGCAGTATTTT
TRBJ2-1 . TRBV3-1/TRBV3-2 TRBD2 CASSQDRRVGTSGYNEQFF TGTGCCAGCAGCCAAGATCGGCGGGTGGGGACTAGCGGCTACAATGAGCAGTTCTTC
TRBJ2-1 once TRBV18 . CASSPGARVRNEQFF TGTGCCAGCTCACCAGGGGCTAGGGTACGCAATGAGCAGTTCTTC
TRBJ1-1 . TRBV7-2 . CASSMRQATEAFF TGTGCCAGCAGCATGAGACAGGCAACTGAAGCTTTCTTT
TRBJ1-5 . TRBV2 . CASSRGGAGQPQHF TGTGCCAGCAGCCGAGGGGGGGCGGGTCAGCCCCAGCATTTT
TRBJ1-2 few TRBV18 TRBD1 CASSEGTGTISYGYTF TGTGCCAGCTCAGAAGGGACAGGGACTATATCCTATGGCTACACCTTC
TRBJ1-1 . TRBV12-3/TRBV12-4 TRBD1 CASSLHRGEAFF TGTGCCAGCAGTTTACACAGGGGTGAAGCTTTCTTT
TRBJ2-2 . TRBV10-3 TRBD1 CAITDRASNGELFF TGTGCCATCACTGACAGGGCCAGTAACGGGGAGCTGTTTTTT
TRBJ2-1 . TRBV9 TRBD2 CASSVGASGPSYNEQFF TGTGCCAGCAGCGTAGGGGCTAGCGGACCTTCCTACAATGAGCAGTTCTTC
TRBJ2-3 . TRBV7-9 TRBD1 CASSPRTGGTDTQYF TGTGCCAGCAGCCCGAGGACAGGGGGAACAGATACGCAGTATTTT
TRBJ2-7 . TRBV28 . CASSSPSASYEQYF TGTGCCAGCAGTTCCCCAAGTGCGTCCTACGAGCAGTACTTC
TRBJ2-4 . TRBV18 TRBD1 CASSPGQGDRNIQYF TGTGCCAGCTCACCGGGACAGGGGGACCGAAACATTCAGTACTTC
TRBJ1-5 . TRBV28 . CASSSPGTQITYQPQHF TGTGCCAGCAGTTCTCCTGGGACACAAATCACCTATCAGCCCCAGCATTTT
TRBJ2-1 once TRBV18 TRBD2 CASSPYGTSVSSYNEQFF TGTGCCAGCTCACCTTATGGTACTAGCGTAAGCTCCTACAATGAGCAGTTCTTC
TRBJ1-5 . TRBV7-9 . CASSSPGEPQHF TGTGCCAGCAGCAGCCCGGGGGAGCCCCAGCATTTT
TRBJ2-1 . TRBV6-1 TRBD2 CASSEFGASGSYEQFF TGTGCCAGCAGTGAATTCGGGGCTAGCGGGAGCTATGAGCAGTTCTTC
TRBJ2-7 . TRBV18 TRBD1 CASSPSHQGAEQYF TGTGCCAGCTCACCCTCACACCAGGGGGCCGAGCAGTACTTC
TRBJ2-1 . TRBV29-1 . CSVELTSYNEQFF TGCAGCGTTGAACTAACCTCCTACAATGAGCAGTTCTTC
TRBJ2-5 . TRBV5-4 TRBD2 CASSLVGSGGGTETQYF TGTGCCAGCAGCTTGGTGGGGTCGGGGGGAGGAACAGAGACCCAGTACTTC
TRBJ2-2 few TRBV6-5 . CASSPEGLNTGELFF TGTGCCAGCAGCCCGGAGGGTCTTAACACCGGGGAGCTGTTTTTT
TRBJ1-2 . TRBV30 . CAWSVLPLLVREGYTF TGTGCCTGGAGTGTACTACCCCTACTGGTCCGGGAGGGCTACACCTTC
TRBJ1-5 . TRBV3-1/TRBV3-2 TRBD1 CASSHGQGVGNQPQHF TGTGCCAGCAGCCATGGACAGGGGGTTGGCAATCAGCCCCAGCATTTT
TRBJ2-2 once TRBV18 . CATGRAGSTTGELFF TGTGCCACCGGCCGGGCAGGGTCAACCACCGGGGAGCTGTTTTTT
TRBJ2-7 . TRBV24-1 TRBD2 CATSDSRGGDEQYF TGTGCCACCAGTGATTCCCGGGGGGGAGACGAGCAGTACTTC
TRBJ2-5 . TRBV5-1 . CASSLSAAGETQYF TGCGCCAGCAGCCTCTCGGCCGCGGGGGAGACCCAGTACTTC
TRBJ1-1 . TRBV6-4 . CASARGPNTEAFF TGTGCCAGCGCTAGGGGCCCGAACACTGAAGCTTTCTTT
TRBJ2-1 . TRBV7-8 . CASSFRPGRYNEQFF TGTGCCAGCAGCTTCCGGCCAGGCCGATACAATGAGCAGTTCTTC
TRBJ1-2 . TRBV6-5 . CASSFQTNYGYTF TGTGCCAGCAGTTTCCAGACAAACTATGGCTACACCTTC
TRBJ1-6 . TRBV5-4 TRBD1 CASNLGGTGPSGPLHF TGTGCCAGCAACCTGGGTGGGACAGGGCCCTCAGGACCCCTCCACTTT
TRBJ1-2 once TRBV5-5 . CASSLPTASNYGYTF TGTGCCAGCAGCTTGCCTACAGCCTCTAACTATGGCTACACCTTC
TRBJ2-7 . TRBV11-2 . CASSFGGGETYEQYF TGTGCCAGCAGCTTTGGAGGGGGCGAAACCTACGAGCAGTACTTC
TRBJ1-5 . TRBV6-5 TRBD1 CASGLNRGNQPQHF TGTGCCAGCGGCTTGAACAGGGGTAATCAGCCCCAGCATTTT
TRBJ2-2 . TRBV30 . CAWSERELFF TGTGCCTGGAGCGAGCGGGAGCTGTTTTTT
TRBJ1-5 . TRBV6-2/TRBV6-3 . CASSYDHGYSNQPQHF TGTGCCAGCAGTTACGACCACGGGTATAGCAATCAGCCCCAGCATTTT
TRBJ2-2 . TRBV29-1 TRBD2 CSVEDSGRVTGELFF TGCAGCGTTGAGGATTCGGGGAGGGTCACCGGGGAGCTGTTTTTT
TRBJ2-3 . TRBV18 TRBD2 CASSPYPGGITDTQYF TGTGCCAGCTCACCCTATCCCGGGGGGATCACAGATACGCAGTATTTT
TRBJ1-5 few TRBV2 . CASSEGQSTQHF TGTGCCAGCAGTGAAGGACAGTCTACCCAGCATTTT
TRBJ1-3 . TRBV9 TRBD1 CASSVQGQTSGNTIYF TGTGCCAGCAGCGTCCAGGGACAGACCTCTGGAAACACCATATATTTT
TRBJ2-3 . TRBV27 . CASGFARPQGTDTQYF TGTGCCAGCGGCTTTGCGAGGCCGCAAGGAACAGATACGCAGTATTTT
TRBJ2-6 . TRBV10-3 TRBD1 CAIRMTGGAGANVLTF TGTGCCATCAGAATGACAGGGGGCGCTGGGGCCAACGTCCTGACTTTC
TRBJ1-2 . TRBV5-1 TRBD1 CASSPGQETYGYTF TGCGCCAGCAGCCCGGGACAGGAGACCTATGGCTACACCTTC
TRBJ2-1 . TRBV2 TRBD1 CASSGDRGSNEQFF TGTGCCAGCAGTGGGGACAGGGGGAGCAATGAGCAGTTCTTC
TRBJ1-5 . TRBV4-3 . CASSQGSGYNQPQHF TGCGCCAGCAGCCAAGGGTCCGGGTATAATCAGCCCCAGCATTTT
TRBJ1-4 . TRBV5-4 . CASSLTGSNEKLFF TGTGCCAGCAGCTTGACAGGGTCAAATGAAAAACTGTTTTTT
TRBJ2-3 . TRBV19 TRBD2 CASSIEWGTSLPDTQYF TGTGCCAGTAGTATAGAGTGGGGGACTAGCCTACCAGATACGCAGTATTTT
TRBJ1-1 . TRBV9 . CASSPGFRLNTEAFF TGTGCCAGCAGCCCGGGGTTCAGGTTGAACACTGAAGCTTTCTTT
TRBJ1-5 . TRBV29-1 TRBD1 CSVGTGPNQPQHF TGCAGCGTTGGGACAGGGCCGAATCAGCCCCAGCATTTT